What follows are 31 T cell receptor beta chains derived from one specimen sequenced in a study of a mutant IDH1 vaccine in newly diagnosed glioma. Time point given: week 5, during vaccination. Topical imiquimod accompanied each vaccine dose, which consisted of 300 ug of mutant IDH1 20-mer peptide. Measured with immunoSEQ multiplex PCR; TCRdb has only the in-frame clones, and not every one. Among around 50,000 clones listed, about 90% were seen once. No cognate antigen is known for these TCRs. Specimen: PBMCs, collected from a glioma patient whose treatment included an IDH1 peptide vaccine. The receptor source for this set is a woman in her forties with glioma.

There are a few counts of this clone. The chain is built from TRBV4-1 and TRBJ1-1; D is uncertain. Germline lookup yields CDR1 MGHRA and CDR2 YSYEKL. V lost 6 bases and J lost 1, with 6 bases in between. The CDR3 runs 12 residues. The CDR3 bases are TGCGCCAGCAGTCAAAGGAACACTGAAGCTTTCTTT. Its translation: CASSQRNTEAFF.

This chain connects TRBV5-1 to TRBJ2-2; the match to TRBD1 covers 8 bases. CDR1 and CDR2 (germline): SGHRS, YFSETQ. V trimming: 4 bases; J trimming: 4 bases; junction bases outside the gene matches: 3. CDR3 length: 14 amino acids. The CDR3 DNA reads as TGCGCCAGCAGCCCGCAGGGGGCCACCGGGGAGCTGTTTTTT. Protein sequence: CASSPQGATGELFF.

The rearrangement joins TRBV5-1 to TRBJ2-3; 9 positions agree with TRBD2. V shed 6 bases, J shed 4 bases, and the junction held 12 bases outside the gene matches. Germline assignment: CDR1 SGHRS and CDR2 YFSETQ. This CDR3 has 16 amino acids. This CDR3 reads CASTRGGDLAADTQYF. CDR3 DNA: TGCGCCAGCACCCGCGGGGGGGACTTAGCAGCAGATACGCAGTATTTT.

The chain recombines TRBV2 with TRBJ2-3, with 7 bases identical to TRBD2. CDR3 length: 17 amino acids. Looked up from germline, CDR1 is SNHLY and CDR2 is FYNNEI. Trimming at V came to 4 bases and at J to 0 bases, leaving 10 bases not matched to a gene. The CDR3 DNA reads TGTGCCAGCAGTGCCCGGGAGGACCAAACTAGCACAGATACGCAGTATTTT. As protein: CASSAREDQTSTDTQYF.

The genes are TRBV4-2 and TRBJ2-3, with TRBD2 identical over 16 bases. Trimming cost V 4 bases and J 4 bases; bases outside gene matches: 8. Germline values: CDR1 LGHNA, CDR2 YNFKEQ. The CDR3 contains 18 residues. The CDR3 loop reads CASSLFSGTSGRADTQYF. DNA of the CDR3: TGTGCCAGCAGCCTATTCTCCGGGACTAGCGGGAGGGCAGATACGCAGTATTTT.

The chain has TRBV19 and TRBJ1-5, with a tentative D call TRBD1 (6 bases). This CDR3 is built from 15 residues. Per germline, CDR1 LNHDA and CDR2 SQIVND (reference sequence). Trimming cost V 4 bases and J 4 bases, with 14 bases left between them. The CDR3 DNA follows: TGTGCCAGTAGTAGAGGACAGAACCGAAATCAGCCCCAGCATTTT. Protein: CASSRGQNRNQPQHF. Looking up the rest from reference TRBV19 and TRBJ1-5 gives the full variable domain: DGGITQSPKYLFRKEGQNVTLSCEQNLNHDAMYWYRQDPGQGLRLIYYSQIVNDFQKGDIAEGYSVSREKKESFPLTVTSAQKNPTAFYLCASSRGQNRNQPQHFGDGTRLSIL.

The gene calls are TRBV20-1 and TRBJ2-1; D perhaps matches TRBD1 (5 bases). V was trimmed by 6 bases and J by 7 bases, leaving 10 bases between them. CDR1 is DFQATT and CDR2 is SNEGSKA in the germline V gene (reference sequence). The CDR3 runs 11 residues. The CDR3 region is CSAKSGNEQFF. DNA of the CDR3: TGCAGTGCCAAGTCAGGGAATGAGCAGTTCTTC.

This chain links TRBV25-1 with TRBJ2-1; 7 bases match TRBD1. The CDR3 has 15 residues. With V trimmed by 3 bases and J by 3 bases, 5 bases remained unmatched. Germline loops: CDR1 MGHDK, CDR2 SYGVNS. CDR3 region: CASSDDDRVYNEQFF. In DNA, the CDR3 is TGTGCCAGCAGTGACGATGACAGGGTCTACAATGAGCAGTTCTTC.

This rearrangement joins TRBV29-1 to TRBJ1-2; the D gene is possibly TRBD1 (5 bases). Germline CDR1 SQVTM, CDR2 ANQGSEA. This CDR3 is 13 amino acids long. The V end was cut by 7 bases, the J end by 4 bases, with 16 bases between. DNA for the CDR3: TGCAGCGCCGATCGGGGGTTTCCCTATGGCTACACCTTC. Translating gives CSADRGFPYGYTF. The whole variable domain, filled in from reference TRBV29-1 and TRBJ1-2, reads SAVISQKPSRDICQRGTSLTIQCQVDSQVTMMFWYRQQPGQSLTLIATANQGSEATYESGFVIDKFPISRPNLTFSTLTVSNMSPEDSSIYLCSADRGFPYGYTFGSGTRLTVV.

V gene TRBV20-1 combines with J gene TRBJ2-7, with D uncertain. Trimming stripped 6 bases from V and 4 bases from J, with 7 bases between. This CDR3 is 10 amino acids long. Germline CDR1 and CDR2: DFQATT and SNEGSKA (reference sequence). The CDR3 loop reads CSAVTYEQYF. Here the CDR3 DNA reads TGCAGTGCAGTCACTTACGAGCAGTACTTC.

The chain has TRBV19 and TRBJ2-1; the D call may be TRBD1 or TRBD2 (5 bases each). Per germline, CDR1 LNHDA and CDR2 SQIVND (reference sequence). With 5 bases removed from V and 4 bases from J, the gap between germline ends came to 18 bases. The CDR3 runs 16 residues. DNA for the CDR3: TGTGCCAGTAGTGTCACCGGGACGGGAATATACAATGAGCAGTTCTTC. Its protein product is CASSVTGTGIYNEQFF. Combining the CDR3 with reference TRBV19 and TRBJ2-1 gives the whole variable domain DGGITQSPKYLFRKEGQNVTLSCEQNLNHDAMYWYRQDPGQGLRLIYYSQIVNDFQKGDIAEGYSVSREKKESFPLTVTSAQKNPTAFYLCASSVTGTGIYNEQFFGPGTRLTVL.

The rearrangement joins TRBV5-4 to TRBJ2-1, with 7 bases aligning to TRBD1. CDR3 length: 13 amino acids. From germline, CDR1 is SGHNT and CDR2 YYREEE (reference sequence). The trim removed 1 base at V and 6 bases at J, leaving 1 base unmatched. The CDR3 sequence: CASSLYRGNEQFF. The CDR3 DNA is TGTGCCAGCAGCTTGTACAGGGGCAATGAGCAGTTCTTC.

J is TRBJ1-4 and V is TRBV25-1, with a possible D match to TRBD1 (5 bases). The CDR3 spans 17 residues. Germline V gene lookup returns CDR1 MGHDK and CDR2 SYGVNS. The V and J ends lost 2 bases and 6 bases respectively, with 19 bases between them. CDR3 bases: TGTGCCAGCAGTGAACAGGGATTGAATGGGGGAGATGAAAAACTGTTTTTT. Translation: CASSEQGLNGGDEKLFF.

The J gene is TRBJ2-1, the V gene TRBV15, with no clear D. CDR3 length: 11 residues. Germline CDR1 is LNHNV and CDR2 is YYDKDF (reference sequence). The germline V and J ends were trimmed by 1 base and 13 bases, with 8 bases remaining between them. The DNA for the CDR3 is TGTGCCACCAGCAGAGGACGGCTTCAGTTCTTC. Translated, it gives CATSRGRLQFF.

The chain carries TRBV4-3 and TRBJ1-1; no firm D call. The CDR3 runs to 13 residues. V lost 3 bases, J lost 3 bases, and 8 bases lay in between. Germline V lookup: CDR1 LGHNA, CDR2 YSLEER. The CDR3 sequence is CASSQAEDTEAFF. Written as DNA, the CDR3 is TGCGCCAGCAGCCAGGCGGAGGACACTGAAGCTTTCTTT.

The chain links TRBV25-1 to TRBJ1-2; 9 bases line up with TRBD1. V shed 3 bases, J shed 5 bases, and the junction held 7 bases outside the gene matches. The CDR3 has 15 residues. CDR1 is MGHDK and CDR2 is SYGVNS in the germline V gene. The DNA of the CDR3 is TGTGCCAGCAGTGATGACAGGGGGTATCAGTATGGCTACACCTTC. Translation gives CASSDDRGYQYGYTF.

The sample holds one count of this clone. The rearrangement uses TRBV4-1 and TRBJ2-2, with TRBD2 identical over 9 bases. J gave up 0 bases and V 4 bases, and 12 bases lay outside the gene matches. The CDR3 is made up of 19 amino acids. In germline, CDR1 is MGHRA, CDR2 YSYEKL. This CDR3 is CASSPIWALAGANTGELFF. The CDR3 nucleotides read TGCGCCAGCAGCCCTATATGGGCACTAGCGGGTGCGAACACCGGGGAGCTGTTTTTT.

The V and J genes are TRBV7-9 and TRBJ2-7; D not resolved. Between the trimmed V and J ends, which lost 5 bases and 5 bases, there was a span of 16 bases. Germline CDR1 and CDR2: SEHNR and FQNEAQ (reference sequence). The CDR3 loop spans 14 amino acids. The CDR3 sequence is CASSPSSFVDEQYF. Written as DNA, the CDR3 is TGTGCCAGCAGCCCCAGTTCGTTCGTCGACGAGCAGTACTTC. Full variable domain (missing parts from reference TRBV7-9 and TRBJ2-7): DTGVSQNPRHKITKRGQNVTFRCDPISEHNRLYWYRQTLGQGPEFLTYFQNEAQLEKSRLLSDRFSAERPKGSFSTLEIQRTEQGDSAMYLCASSPSSFVDEQYFGPGTRLTVT.

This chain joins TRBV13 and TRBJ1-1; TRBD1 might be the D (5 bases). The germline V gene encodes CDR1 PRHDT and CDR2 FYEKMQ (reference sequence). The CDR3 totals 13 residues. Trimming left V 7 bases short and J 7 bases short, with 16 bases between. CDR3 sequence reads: CASTRGWGDEAFF. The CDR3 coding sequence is TGTGCCAGCACGCGGGGGTGGGGAGATGAAGCTTTCTTT.

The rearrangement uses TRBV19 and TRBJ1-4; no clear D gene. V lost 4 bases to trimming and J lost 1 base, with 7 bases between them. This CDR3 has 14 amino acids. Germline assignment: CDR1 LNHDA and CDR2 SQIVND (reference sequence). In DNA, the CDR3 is TGTGCCAGTAGTAGGGGTTTAACTAATGAAAAACTGTTTTTT. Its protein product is CASSRGLTNEKLFF.

Here the CDR3 DNA reads TGTGCCAGCAGCGCCTGGGACTCCTACAATGAGCAGTTCTTC. Amino acids: CASSAWDSYNEQFF. V usage is TRBV7-9 and J usage is TRBJ2-1; D is unresolved. The length of the CDR3 is 14 residues. Germline loops: CDR1 SEHNR, CDR2 FQNEAQ (reference sequence). Trimming took off 5 bases at V and 0 bases at J, with 8 bases between the two ends.

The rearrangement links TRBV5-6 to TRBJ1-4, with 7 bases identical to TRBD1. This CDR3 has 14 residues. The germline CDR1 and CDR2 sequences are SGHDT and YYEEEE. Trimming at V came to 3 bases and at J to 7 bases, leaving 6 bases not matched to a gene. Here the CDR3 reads CASSSRGGTEKLFF. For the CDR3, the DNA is TGTGCCAGCAGCTCCAGGGGGGGGACTGAAAAACTGTTTTTT.

For the CDR3, the DNA is TGTGCCAGCAGCTTAGTTTCGTACAATGAGCAGTTCTTC. Its protein product is CASSLVSYNEQFF. This chain uses TRBV7-2 with TRBJ2-1; D is ambiguous. The V end lost 1 base, the J end lost 4 bases, and 5 bases lay between the germline ends. There are 13 residues in the CDR3. Germline lookup yields CDR1 SGHTA and CDR2 FQGNSA.

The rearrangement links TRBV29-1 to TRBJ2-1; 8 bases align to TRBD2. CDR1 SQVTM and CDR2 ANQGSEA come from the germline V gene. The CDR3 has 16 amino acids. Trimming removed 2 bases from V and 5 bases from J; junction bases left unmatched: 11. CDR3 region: CSVERFLAGGNNEQFF. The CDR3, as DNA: TGCAGCGTTGAAAGATTTTTGGCGGGGGGCAACAATGAGCAGTTCTTC.

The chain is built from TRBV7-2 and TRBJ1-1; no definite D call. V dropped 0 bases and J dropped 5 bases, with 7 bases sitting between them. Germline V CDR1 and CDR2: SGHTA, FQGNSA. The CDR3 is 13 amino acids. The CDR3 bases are TGTGCCAGCAGCTTAGCTCGGGGAACTGAAGCTTTCTTT. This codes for CASSLARGTEAFF.

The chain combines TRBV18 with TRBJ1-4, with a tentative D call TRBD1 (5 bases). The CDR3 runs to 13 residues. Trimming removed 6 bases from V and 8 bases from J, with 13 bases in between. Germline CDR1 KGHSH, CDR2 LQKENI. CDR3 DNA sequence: TGTGCCAGCTCCCTAAACCAGGGAGAAAAACTGTTTTTT. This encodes CASSLNQGEKLFF.

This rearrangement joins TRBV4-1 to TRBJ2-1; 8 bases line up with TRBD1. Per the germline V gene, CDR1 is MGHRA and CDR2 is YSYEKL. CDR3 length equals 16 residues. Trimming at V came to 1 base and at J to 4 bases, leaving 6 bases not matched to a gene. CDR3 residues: CASSQGGTGKYNEQFF. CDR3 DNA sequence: TGCGCCAGCAGCCAAGGCGGGACAGGCAAGTACAATGAGCAGTTCTTC.

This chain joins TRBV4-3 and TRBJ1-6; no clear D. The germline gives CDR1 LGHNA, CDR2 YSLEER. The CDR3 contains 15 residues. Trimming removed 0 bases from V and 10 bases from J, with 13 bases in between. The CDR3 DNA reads TGCGCCAGCAGCCAAGACGTAGGGTCGAACTCACCCCTCCACTTT. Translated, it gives CASSQDVGSNSPLHF.

In nucleotides, the CDR3 is TGTGCCAGCAGTGATCGCGGGACCGCGTATGAAAAACTGTTTTTT. The encoded protein is CASSDRGTAYEKLFF. The chain has TRBV6-1 and TRBJ1-4; D perhaps matches TRBD1 (5 bases). The CDR3 loop spans 15 amino acids. Germline CDR1 MNHNS, CDR2 SASEGT. With 3 bases removed from V and 6 bases from J, the gap between germline ends came to 14 bases.

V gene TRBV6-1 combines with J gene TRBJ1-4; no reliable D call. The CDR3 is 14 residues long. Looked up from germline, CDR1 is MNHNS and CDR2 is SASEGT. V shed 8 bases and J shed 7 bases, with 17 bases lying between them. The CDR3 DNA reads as TGTGCCAGCCAGAGAGTGGGAGTTGGTGAAAAACTGTTTTTT. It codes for CASQRVGVGEKLFF.

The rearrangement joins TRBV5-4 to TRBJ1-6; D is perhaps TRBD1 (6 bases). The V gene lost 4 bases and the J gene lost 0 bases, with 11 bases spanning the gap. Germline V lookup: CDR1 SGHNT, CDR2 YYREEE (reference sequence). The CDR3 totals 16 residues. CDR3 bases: TGTGCCAGCAGCACTGGACAGCCCTCCTATAATTCACCCCTCCACTTT. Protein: CASSTGQPSYNSPLHF.